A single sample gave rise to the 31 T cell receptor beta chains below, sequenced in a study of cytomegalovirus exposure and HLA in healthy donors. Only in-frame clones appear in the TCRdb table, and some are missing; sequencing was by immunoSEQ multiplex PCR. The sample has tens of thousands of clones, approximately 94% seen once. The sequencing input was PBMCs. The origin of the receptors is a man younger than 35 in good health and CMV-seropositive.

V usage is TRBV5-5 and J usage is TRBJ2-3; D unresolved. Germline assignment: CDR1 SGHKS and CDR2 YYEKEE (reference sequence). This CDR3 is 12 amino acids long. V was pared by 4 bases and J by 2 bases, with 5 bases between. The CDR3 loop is CASSRLTDTQYF. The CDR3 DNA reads TGTGCCAGCAGCCGACTCACAGATACGCAGTATTTT.

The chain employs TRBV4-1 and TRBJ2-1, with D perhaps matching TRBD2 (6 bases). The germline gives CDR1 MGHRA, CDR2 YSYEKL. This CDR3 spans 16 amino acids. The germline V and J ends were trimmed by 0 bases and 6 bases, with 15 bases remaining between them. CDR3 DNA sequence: TGCGCCAGCAGCCAAGATGTTGGGGGACTCGTCAATGAGCAGTTCTTC. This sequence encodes CASSQDVGGLVNEQFF.

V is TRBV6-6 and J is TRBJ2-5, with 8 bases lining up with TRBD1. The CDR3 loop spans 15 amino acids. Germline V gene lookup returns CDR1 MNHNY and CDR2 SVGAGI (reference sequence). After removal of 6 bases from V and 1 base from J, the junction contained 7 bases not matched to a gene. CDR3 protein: CASSRTGLAQETQYF. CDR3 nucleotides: TGTGCCAGCAGCCGGACAGGGCTGGCCCAAGAGACCCAGTACTTC.

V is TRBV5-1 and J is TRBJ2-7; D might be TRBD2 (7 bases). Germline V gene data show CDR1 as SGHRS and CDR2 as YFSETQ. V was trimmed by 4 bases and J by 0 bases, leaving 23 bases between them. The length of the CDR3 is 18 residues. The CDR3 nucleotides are TGCGCCAGCAGCCCACCCCGGAGTGGCGGGGGCTCCTCCTACGAGCAGTACTTC. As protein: CASSPPRSGGGSSYEQYF. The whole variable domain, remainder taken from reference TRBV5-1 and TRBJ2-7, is KAGVTQTPRYLIKTRGQQVTLSCSPISGHRSVSWYQQTPGQGLQFLFEYFSETQRNKGNFPGRFSGRQFSNSRSEMNVSTLELGDSALYLCASSPPRSGGGSSYEQYFGPGTRLTVT.

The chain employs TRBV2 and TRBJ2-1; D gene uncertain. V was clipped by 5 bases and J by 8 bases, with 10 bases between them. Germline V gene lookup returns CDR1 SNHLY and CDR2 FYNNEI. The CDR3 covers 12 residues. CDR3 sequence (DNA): TGTGCCAGCAGTTACACCGAGGATGAGCAGTTCTTC. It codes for CASSYTEDEQFF.

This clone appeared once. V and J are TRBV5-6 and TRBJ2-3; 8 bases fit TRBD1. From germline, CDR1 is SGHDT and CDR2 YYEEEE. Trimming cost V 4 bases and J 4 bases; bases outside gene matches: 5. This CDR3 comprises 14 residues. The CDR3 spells CASSLDRVADTQYF. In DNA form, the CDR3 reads TGTGCCAGCAGCCTGGACAGGGTCGCAGATACGCAGTATTTT.

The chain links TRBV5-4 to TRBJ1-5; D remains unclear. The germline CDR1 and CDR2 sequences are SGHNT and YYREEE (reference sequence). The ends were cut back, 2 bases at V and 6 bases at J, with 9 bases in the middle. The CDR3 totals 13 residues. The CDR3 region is CASSLGEGQPQHF. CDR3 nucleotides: TGTGCCAGCAGCTTAGGAGAGGGTCAGCCCCAGCATTTT.

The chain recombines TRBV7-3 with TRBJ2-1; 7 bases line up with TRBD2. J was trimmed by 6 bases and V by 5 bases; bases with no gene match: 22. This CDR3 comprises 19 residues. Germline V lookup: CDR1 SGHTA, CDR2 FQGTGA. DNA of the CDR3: TGTGCCAGCAGCCGCTCTAGGCGGGGATCCAGCGGGAAGGGCAATGAGCAGTTCTTC. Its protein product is CASSRSRRGSSGKGNEQFF.

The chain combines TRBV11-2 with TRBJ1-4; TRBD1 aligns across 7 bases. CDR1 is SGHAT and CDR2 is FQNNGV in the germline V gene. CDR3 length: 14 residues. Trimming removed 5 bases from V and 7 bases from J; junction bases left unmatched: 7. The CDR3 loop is CASSQDRASEKLFF. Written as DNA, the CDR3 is TGTGCCAGCAGCCAAGACAGGGCTAGTGAAAAACTGTTTTTT.

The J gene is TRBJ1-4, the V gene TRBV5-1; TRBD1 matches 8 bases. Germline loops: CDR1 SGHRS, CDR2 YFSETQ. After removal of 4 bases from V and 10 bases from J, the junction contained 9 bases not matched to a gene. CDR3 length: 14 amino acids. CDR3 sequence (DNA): TGCGCCAGCAGCGGAGCGGACAGGGCGGGAAAACTGTTTTTT. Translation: CASSGADRAGKLFF.

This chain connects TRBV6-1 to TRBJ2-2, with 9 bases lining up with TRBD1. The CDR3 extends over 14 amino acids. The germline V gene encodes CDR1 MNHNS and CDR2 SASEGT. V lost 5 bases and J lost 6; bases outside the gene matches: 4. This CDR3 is CASSLDRGAGELFF. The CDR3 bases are TGTGCCAGCAGTCTAGACAGGGGGGCCGGGGAGCTGTTTTTT.

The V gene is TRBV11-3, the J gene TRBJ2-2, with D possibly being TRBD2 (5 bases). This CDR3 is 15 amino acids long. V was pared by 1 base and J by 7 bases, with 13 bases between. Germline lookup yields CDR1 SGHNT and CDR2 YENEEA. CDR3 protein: CASSLGRSGSGELFF. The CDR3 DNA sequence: TGTGCCAGCAGCTTAGGGCGGAGCGGAAGCGGGGAGCTGTTTTTT.

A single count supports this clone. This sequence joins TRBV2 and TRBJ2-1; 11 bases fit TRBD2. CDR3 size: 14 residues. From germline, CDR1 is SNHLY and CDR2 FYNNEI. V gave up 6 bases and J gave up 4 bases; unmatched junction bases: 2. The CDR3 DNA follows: TGTGCCAGCAGACCTAGCGGGGGGTACAATGAGCAGTTCTTC. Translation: CASRPSGGYNEQFF.

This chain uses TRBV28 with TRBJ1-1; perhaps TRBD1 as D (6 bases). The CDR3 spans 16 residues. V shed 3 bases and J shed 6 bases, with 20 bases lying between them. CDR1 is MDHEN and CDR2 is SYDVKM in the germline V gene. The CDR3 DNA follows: TGTGCCAGCAGTTTTCCCCCAGGGGCGTCGGGTTCTGAAGCTTTCTTT. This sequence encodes CASSFPPGASGSEAFF.

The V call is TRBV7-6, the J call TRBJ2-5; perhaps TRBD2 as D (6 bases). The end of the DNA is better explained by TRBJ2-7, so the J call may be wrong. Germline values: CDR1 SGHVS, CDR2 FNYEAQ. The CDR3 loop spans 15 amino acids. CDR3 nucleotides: TGTGCCAGCAGCCCATTGGTACTAGCAGGTCACGAGCAGTACTTC. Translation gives CASSPLVLAGHEQYF.

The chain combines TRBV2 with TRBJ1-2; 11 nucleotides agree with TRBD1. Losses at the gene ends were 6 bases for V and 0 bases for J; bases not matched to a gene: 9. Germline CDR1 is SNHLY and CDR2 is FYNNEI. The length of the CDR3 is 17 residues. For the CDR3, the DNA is TGTGCCAGCAGGCTAAGGGACAGGGGGGAGACTAACTATGGCTACACCTTC. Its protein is CASRLRDRGETNYGYTF.

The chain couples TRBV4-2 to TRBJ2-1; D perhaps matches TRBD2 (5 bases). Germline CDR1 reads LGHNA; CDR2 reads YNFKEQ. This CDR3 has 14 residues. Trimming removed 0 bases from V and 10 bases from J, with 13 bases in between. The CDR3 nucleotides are TGTGCCAGCAGCCAAGAAAGAGGGCACCCCGAGCAGTTCTTC. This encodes CASSQERGHPEQFF.

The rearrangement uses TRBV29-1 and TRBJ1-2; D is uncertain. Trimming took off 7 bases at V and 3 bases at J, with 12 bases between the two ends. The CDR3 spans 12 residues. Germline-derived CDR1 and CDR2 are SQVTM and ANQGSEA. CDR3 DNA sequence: TGCAGCGCCCAGGAATACGACTATGGCTACACCTTC. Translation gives CSAQEYDYGYTF.

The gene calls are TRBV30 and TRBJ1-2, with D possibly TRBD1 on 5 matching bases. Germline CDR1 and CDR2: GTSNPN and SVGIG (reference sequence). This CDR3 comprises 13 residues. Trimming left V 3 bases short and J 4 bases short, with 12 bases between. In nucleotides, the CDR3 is TGTGCCTGGAGCGCAACAGGATCCTATGGCTACACCTTC. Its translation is CAWSATGSYGYTF.

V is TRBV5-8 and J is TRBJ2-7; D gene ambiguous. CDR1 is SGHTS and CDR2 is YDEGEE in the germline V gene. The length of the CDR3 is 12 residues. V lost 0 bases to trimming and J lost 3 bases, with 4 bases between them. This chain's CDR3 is CASSLESYEQYF. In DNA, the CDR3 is TGTGCCAGCAGCTTGGAGAGCTACGAGCAGTACTTC.

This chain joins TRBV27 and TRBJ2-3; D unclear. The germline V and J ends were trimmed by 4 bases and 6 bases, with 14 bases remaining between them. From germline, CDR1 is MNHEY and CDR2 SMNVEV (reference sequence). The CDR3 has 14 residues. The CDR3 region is CASSSPSYSDTQYF. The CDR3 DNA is TGTGCCAGCAGTTCCCCTTCCTATTCTGATACGCAGTATTTT.

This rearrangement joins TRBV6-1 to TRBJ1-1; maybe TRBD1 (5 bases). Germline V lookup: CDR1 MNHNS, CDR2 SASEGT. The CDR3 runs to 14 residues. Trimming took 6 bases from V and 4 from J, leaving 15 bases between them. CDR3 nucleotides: TGTGCCAGCAGCACTGGGGGGACGACCACTGAAGCTTTCTTT. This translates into CASSTGGTTTEAFF.

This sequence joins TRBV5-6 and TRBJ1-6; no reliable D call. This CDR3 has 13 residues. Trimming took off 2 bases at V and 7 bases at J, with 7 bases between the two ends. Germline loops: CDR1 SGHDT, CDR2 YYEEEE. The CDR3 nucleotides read TGTGCCAGCAGCTTTAGTGAGAATTCACCCCTCCACTTT. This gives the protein CASSFSENSPLHF.

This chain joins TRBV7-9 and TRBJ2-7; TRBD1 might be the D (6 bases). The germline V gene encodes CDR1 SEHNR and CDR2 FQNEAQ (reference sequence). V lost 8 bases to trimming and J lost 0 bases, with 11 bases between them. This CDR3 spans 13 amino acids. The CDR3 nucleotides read TGTGCCAGCGGTAGGGACACCTCCTACGAGCAGTACTTC. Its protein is CASGRDTSYEQYF.

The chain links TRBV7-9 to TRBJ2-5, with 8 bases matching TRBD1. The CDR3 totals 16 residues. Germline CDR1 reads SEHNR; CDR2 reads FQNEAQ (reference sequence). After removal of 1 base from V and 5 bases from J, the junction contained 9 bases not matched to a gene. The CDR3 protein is CASSLDVQGAGETQYF. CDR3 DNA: TGTGCCAGCAGCTTAGATGTGCAGGGGGCAGGGGAGACCCAGTACTTC. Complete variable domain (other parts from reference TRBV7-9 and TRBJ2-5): DTGVSQNPRHKITKRGQNVTFRCDPISEHNRLYWYRQTLGQGPEFLTYFQNEAQLEKSRLLSDRFSAERPKGSFSTLEIQRTEQGDSAMYLCASSLDVQGAGETQYFGPGTRLLVL.

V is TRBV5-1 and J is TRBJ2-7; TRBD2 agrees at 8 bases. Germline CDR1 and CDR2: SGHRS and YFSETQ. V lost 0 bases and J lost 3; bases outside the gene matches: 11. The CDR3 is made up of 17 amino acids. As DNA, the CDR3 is TGCGCCAGCAGCTTGGAGAGTCGTAGGCTAGCGGGCTACGAGCAGTACTTC. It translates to CASSLESRRLAGYEQYF.

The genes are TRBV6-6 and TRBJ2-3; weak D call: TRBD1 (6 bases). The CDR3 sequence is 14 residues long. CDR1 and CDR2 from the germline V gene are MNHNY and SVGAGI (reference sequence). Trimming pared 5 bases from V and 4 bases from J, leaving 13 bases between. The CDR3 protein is CASSLVGAPDTQYF. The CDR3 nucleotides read TGTGCCAGCAGTCTGGTGGGGGCTCCAGATACGCAGTATTTT.

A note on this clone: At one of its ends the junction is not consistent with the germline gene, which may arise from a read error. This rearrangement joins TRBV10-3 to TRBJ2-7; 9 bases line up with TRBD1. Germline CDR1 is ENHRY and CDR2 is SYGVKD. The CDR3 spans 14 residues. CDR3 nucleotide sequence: TGTGCCATCAGTGAGTCATCGGACAGGGGATATCGGGACTTC. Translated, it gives CAISESSDRGYRDF.

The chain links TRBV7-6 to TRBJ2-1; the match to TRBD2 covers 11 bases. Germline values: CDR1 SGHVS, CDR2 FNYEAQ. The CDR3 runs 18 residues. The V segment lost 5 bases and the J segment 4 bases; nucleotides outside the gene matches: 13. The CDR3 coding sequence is TGTGCCAGCAGCCCGGGGCTAGCGGGAGGTTTAGGGTACAATGAGCAGTTCTTC. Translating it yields CASSPGLAGGLGYNEQFF. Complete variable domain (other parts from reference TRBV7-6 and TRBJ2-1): GAGVSQSPRYKVTKRGQDVALRCDPISGHVSLYWYRQALGQGPEFLTYFNYEAQQDKSGLPNDRFSAERPEGSISTLTIQRTEQRDSAMYRCASSPGLAGGLGYNEQFFGPGTRLTVL.

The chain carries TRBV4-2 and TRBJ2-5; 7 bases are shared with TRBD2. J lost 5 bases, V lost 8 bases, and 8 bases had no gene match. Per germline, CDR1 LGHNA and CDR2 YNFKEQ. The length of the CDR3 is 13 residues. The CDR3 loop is CASRLLGGETQYF. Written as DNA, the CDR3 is TGTGCCAGCCGTCTTTTGGGGGGGGAGACCCAGTACTTC.

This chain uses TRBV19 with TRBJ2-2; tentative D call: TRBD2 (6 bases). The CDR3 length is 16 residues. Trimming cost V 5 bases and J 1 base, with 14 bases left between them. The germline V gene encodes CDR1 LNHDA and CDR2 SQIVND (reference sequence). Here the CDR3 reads CASSRIAAMNTGELFF. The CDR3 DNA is TGTGCCAGTAGTCGGATAGCGGCCATGAACACCGGGGAGCTGTTTTTT.